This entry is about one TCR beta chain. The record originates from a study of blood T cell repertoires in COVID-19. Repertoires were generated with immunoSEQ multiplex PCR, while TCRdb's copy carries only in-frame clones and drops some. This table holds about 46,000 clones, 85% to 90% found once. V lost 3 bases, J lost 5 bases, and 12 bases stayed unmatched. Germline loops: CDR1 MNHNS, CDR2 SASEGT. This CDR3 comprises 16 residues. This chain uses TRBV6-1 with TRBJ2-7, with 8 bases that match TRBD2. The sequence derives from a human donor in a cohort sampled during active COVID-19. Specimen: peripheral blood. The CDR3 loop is CASSDLPGLVTNEQYF. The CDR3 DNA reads TGTGCCAGCAGTGACTTACCGGGACTAGTTACTAACGAGCAGTACTTC.